What follows are 28 T cell receptor beta chains derived from one specimen sequenced in a study of shared clonotypes between healthy human individuals. The protocol was immunoSEQ multiplex PCR, while the TCRdb copy is restricted to in-frame clones and leaves out a portion. Of approximately 500,000 clones in the sample, almost 97% were seen once. Sequenced input: naive CD4+ T cells sorted from blood. The subset is: CD45RA+ positively selected. The receptors derive from a woman under 40 in good health.

CDR3 nucleotide sequence: TGTGCCAGCAGCACAGTGGGCAGCTCCTACAATGAGCAGTTCTTC. Its translation: CASSTVGSSYNEQFF. The rearrangement joins TRBV9 to TRBJ2-1, with no clear D. Germline assignment: CDR1 SGDLS and CDR2 YYNGEE. The V gene lost 4 bases and the J gene lost 0 bases, with 11 bases spanning the gap. The CDR3 is 15 residues long.

The V call is TRBV6-4, the J call TRBJ2-1; possibly TRBD1 or TRBD2 for D (6 bases each). The V and J ends lost 5 bases and 0 bases respectively, with 11 bases between them. CDR1 is MRHNA and CDR2 is SNTAGT in the germline V gene. The CDR3 totals 15 residues. The CDR3 sequence: CASSLEGGSYNEQFF. CDR3 nucleotides: TGTGCCAGCAGTTTGGAGGGGGGCTCCTACAATGAGCAGTTCTTC.

The V gene is TRBV15, the J gene TRBJ2-1, with 8 bases that match TRBD2. V was clipped by 0 bases and J by 5 bases; unmatched bases: 6. The CDR3 spans 16 residues. Germline-derived CDR1 and CDR2 are LNHNV and YYDKDF (reference sequence). CDR3 amino acids: CATSRELAAFNNEQFF. CDR3 sequence (DNA): TGTGCCACCAGCAGAGAACTAGCGGCCTTTAACAATGAGCAGTTCTTC.

The J gene is TRBJ2-5, the V gene TRBV11-3; D is possibly TRBD1 (5 bases). Per the germline V gene, CDR1 is SGHNT and CDR2 is YENEEA. This CDR3 contains 15 residues. The V end was cut by 5 bases, the J end by 5 bases, with 18 bases between. The CDR3 region is CASSHGLEGAETQYF. CDR3 in DNA: TGTGCCAGCAGCCACGGGCTAGAAGGGGCGGAGACCCAGTACTTC.

This chain links TRBV10-1 with TRBJ2-2; 7 bases map to TRBD2. V trimming: 5 bases; J trimming: 4 bases; junction bases outside the gene matches: 4. The germline CDR1 and CDR2 sequences are WNHNN and SYGVQD (reference sequence). The CDR3 covers 14 residues. Written as DNA, the CDR3 is TGCGCCAGCAGTTTAGGCGGGGGCACCGGGGAGCTGTTTTTT. This codes for CASSLGGGTGELFF.

This clone was seen only once. The V gene is TRBV28, the J gene TRBJ1-4; 7 positions match TRBD1. J was trimmed by 8 bases and V by 6 bases; bases with no gene match: 9. This CDR3 contains 14 residues. Germline-derived CDR1 and CDR2 are MDHEN and SYDVKM. The CDR3 DNA reads as TGTGCCAGCAGATCGACAGGGTTAAAGGAAAAACTGTTTTTT. It yields the protein CASRSTGLKEKLFF.

The chain employs TRBV5-4 and TRBJ2-7; D tentatively reads TRBD1 or TRBD2 (5 bases each). The CDR3 consists of 18 residues. The germline CDR1 and CDR2 sequences are SGHNT and YYREEE (reference sequence). Trimming shortened V by 0 bases and J by 0 bases, and 19 bases separated the two germline ends. For the CDR3, the DNA is TGTGCCAGCAGCTTGGCCGGGTTTAAAGGGACCAGCTCCTACGAGCAGTACTTC. Its translation: CASSLAGFKGTSSYEQYF.

The chain links TRBV7-6 to TRBJ2-5; 13 positions match TRBD2. Trimming removed 3 bases from V and 4 bases from J; junction bases left unmatched: 2. Germline CDR1 reads SGHVS; CDR2 reads FNYEAQ. The CDR3 extends over 15 amino acids. DNA for the CDR3: TGTGCCAGCAGCTTCACTAGCGGGAGGGGAGAGACCCAGTACTTC. Protein product: CASSFTSGRGETQYF.

The DNA for the CDR3 is TGTGCCAGCAGCTTAGTTAGCGGACAGGGAACCTACGAGCAGTACTTC. The encoded protein is CASSLVSGQGTYEQYF. This chain connects TRBV7-6 to TRBJ2-5, with 8 bases aligning to TRBD1. TRBJ2-7 matches the DNA end more closely, so the J call is doubtful. The germline V gene encodes CDR1 SGHVS and CDR2 FNYEAQ. There are 16 residues in the CDR3.

Comment on this clone: At the DNA level, this CDR3 is encoded by other sequences in the same sample as well. The rearrangement links TRBV28 to TRBJ2-7; D is possibly TRBD2 (5 bases). This CDR3 contains 14 residues. Germline CDR1 MDHEN, CDR2 SYDVKM. V lost 6 bases and J 0 bases, leaving 12 bases between the germline ends. CDR3 DNA: TGTGCCAGCAGGCAACTAGAGATCTCCTACGAGCAGTACTTC. Its protein product is CASRQLEISYEQYF.

The chain uses TRBV5-1 and TRBJ2-3; 12 nucleotides match TRBD2. Per germline, CDR1 SGHRS and CDR2 YFSETQ. Trimming at V came to 0 bases and at J to 7 bases, leaving 9 bases not matched to a gene. The length of the CDR3 is 17 residues. The CDR3 DNA is TGCGCCAGCAGCTTGGATCCTAGCGGGAGGGCCGAGCATACGCAGTATTTT. Residues: CASSLDPSGRAEHTQYF. Complete variable domain (other parts from reference TRBV5-1 and TRBJ2-3): KAGVTQTPRYLIKTRGQQVTLSCSPISGHRSVSWYQQTPGQGLQFLFEYFSETQRNKGNFPGRFSGRQFSNSRSEMNVSTLELGDSALYLCASSLDPSGRAEHTQYFGPGTRLTVL.

For this clone: The sample contains more than one DNA sequence encoding this CDR3. This chain links TRBV6-5 with TRBJ2-3; the D gene is possibly TRBD1 (5 bases). This CDR3 has 14 amino acids. The germline CDR1 and CDR2 sequences are MNHEY and SVGAGI. V dropped 2 bases and J dropped 0 bases, with 6 bases sitting between them. DNA of the CDR3: TGTGCCAGCAGTTACAAGGGGAGCACAGATACGCAGTATTTT. This sequence encodes CASSYKGSTDTQYF.

The gene calls are TRBV2 and TRBJ2-1; the match to TRBD1 covers 8 bases. V was clipped by 5 bases and J by 10 bases; unmatched bases: 4. The germline CDR1 and CDR2 sequences are SNHLY and FYNNEI. The CDR3 has 12 residues. CDR3 amino acids: CASSPPGGEQFF. In DNA form, the CDR3 reads TGTGCCAGCAGTCCACCAGGGGGCGAGCAGTTCTTC.

The chain links TRBV2 to TRBJ1-2; TRBD1 aligns across 7 bases. Looked up from germline, CDR1 is SNHLY and CDR2 is FYNNEI. The CDR3 extends over 15 amino acids. The junction had 15 bases not matched to a gene; V was cut back by 11 bases and J by 3 bases. In DNA form, the CDR3 reads TGTGCCTATCGGAGGGCCAGGGGGTTTTACTATGGCTACACCTTC. Translation gives CAYRRARGFYYGYTF. The complete variable domain, with remaining parts taken from reference TRBV2 and TRBJ1-2, reads EPEVTQTPSHQVTQMGQEVILRCVPISNHLYFYWYRQILGQKVEFLVSFYNNEISEKSEIFDDQFSVERPDGSNFTLKIRSTKLEDSAMYFCAYRRARGFYYGYTFGSGTRLTVV.

The rearrangement links TRBV4-2 to TRBJ1-5; D gene uncertain. V was trimmed by 4 bases and J by 5 bases, leaving 9 bases between them. The CDR3 loop spans 13 amino acids. Germline V gene lookup returns CDR1 LGHNA and CDR2 YNFKEQ. CDR3 amino acids: CASSPRTYQPQHF. Written as DNA, the CDR3 is TGTGCCAGCAGCCCCAGGACTTATCAGCCCCAGCATTTT.

The chain links TRBV6-6 to TRBJ2-7; D gene unclear. The V end was cut by 5 bases, the J end by 4 bases, with 15 bases between. CDR3 length equals 14 residues. From germline, CDR1 is MNHNY and CDR2 SVGAGI (reference sequence). As DNA, the CDR3 is TGTGCCAGCAGTACCGGGTATTTGGGTTACGAGCAGTACTTC. Protein: CASSTGYLGYEQYF.

The rearrangement joins TRBV6-5 to TRBJ2-6; weak D call: TRBD2 (6 bases). V lost 4 bases and J lost 0, with 10 bases in between. Germline loops: CDR1 MNHEY, CDR2 SVGAGI. The CDR3 has 16 residues. The CDR3 reads CASSSGTLSGANVLTF. As DNA, the CDR3 is TGTGCCAGCAGTTCTGGGACTCTCTCTGGGGCCAACGTCCTGACTTTC.

The rearrangement uses TRBV11-3 and TRBJ2-6, with D possibly TRBD1 on 5 matching bases. This CDR3 is built from 16 residues. V was pared by 5 bases and J by 0 bases, with 11 bases between. The germline gives CDR1 SGHNT, CDR2 YENEEA. The CDR3 region is CASSHRQFSGANVLTF. The CDR3 DNA reads as TGTGCCAGCAGCCATAGACAGTTCTCTGGGGCCAACGTCCTGACTTTC.

V is TRBV28 and J is TRBJ1-2; D gene ambiguous. CDR1 is MDHEN, CDR2 SYDVKM, per germline. The V end lost 7 bases, the J end lost 2 bases, and 17 bases lay between the germline ends. The CDR3 length is 15 residues. This CDR3 is CASTLYPQANYGYTF. The CDR3 DNA follows: TGTGCCAGCACCTTATACCCGCAGGCAAACTATGGCTACACCTTC.

This chain joins TRBV18 and TRBJ2-7; 15 positions match TRBD2. Germline values: CDR1 KGHSH, CDR2 LQKENI. The CDR3 is 16 residues long. With 4 bases clipped from V and 7 bases from J, the junction kept 8 bases outside the gene matches. CDR3 region: CASSLGLAGGKWEQYF. DNA of the CDR3: TGTGCCAGCTCACTCGGACTAGCGGGAGGGAAATGGGAGCAGTACTTC.

The rearrangement joins TRBV6-1 to TRBJ2-7; tentatively, D is TRBD1 (6 bases). From germline, CDR1 is MNHNS and CDR2 SASEGT. Trimming left V 6 bases short and J 4 bases short, with 16 bases between. The CDR3 is 14 residues long. DNA of the CDR3: TGTGCCAGCAGAAACTTGGGGACATCGTACGAGCAGTACTTC. Translating gives CASRNLGTSYEQYF.

This chain links TRBV19 with TRBJ2-1, with D possibly being TRBD1 (6 bases). Trimming removed 8 bases at V and 0 bases at J, with 14 bases between. Germline assignment: CDR1 LNHDA and CDR2 SQIVND (reference sequence). This CDR3 region has 15 residues. DNA for the CDR3: TGTGCCAGTCTCAAACAGGGAAGCTCCTACAATGAGCAGTTCTTC. Encoded protein: CASLKQGSSYNEQFF.

As regards this clone: One end of the junction is discordant with germline, which a read error may explain. This chain links TRBV19 with TRBJ2-7; possible D gene TRBD2, 6 bases. This CDR3 comprises 10 residues. The germline gives CDR1 LNHDA, CDR2 SQIVND (reference sequence). Written as DNA, the CDR3 is TGCCCCCTGCGGGAAGCCGAGCAGTACTTC. Its translation: CPLREAEQYF.

This chain connects TRBV5-1 to TRBJ2-1, with TRBD2 as a possible D gene (6 bases). Deletions cut 4 bases from V and 0 bases from J, with 20 bases between. Germline loops: CDR1 SGHRS, CDR2 YFSETQ. This CDR3 comprises 18 residues. This CDR3 is CASSPGQAGLSSYNEQFF. In nucleotides, the CDR3 is TGCGCCAGCAGCCCCGGCCAAGCGGGCCTGAGCTCCTACAATGAGCAGTTCTTC.

The J gene is TRBJ2-5, the V gene TRBV7-2; TRBD1 matches 10 bases. The germline CDR1 and CDR2 sequences are SGHTA and FQGNSA. This CDR3 is 15 amino acids long. Losses at the gene ends were 2 bases for V and 5 bases for J; bases not matched to a gene: 5. The CDR3 sequence is CASSLRQGAIETQYF. For the CDR3, the DNA is TGTGCCAGCAGCTTAAGACAGGGGGCGATTGAGACCCAGTACTTC.

The chain is built from TRBV25-1 and TRBJ1-5, with a possible D match to TRBD1 (6 bases). V lost 1 base, J lost 1 base, and 11 bases lay in between. Germline V gene data show CDR1 as MGHDK and CDR2 as SYGVNS. The CDR3 has 16 amino acids. The CDR3 loop is CASSESGGASNQPQHF. Written as DNA, the CDR3 is TGTGCCAGCAGTGAATCTGGGGGGGCAAGCAATCAGCCCCAGCATTTT.

CDR3 sequence: CASTLLNEQFF. The CDR3 DNA follows: TGTGCCAGCACCCTCCTCAATGAGCAGTTCTTC. V and J are TRBV5-8 and TRBJ2-1; unclear D gene. The CDR3 sequence is 11 residues long. The germline V gene encodes CDR1 SGHTS and CDR2 YDEGEE. The germline V and J ends were trimmed by 6 bases and 6 bases, with 7 bases remaining between them. Full variable domain (rest looked up from reference TRBV5-8 and TRBJ2-1): EAGVTQSPTHLIKTRGQQATLRCSPISGHTSVYWYQQALGLGLQFLLWYDEGEERNRGNFPPRFSGRQFPNYSSELNVNALELEDSALYLCASTLLNEQFFGPGTRLTVL.

The chain uses TRBV19 and TRBJ2-1, with 7 positions matching TRBD2. In germline, CDR1 is LNHDA, CDR2 SQIVND (reference sequence). This CDR3 region has 16 residues. V lost 5 bases to trimming and J lost 0 bases; unmatched junction nucleotides: 7. The DNA for the CDR3 is TGTGCCAGTAGTGACCAAGCGGGGACCTCCTACAATGAGCAGTTCTTC. Protein sequence: CASSDQAGTSYNEQFF. Full variable domain (remainder filled in from reference TRBV19 and TRBJ2-1): DGGITQSPKYLFRKEGQNVTLSCEQNLNHDAMYWYRQDPGQGLRLIYYSQIVNDFQKGDIAEGYSVSREKKESFPLTVTSAQKNPTAFYLCASSDQAGTSYNEQFFGPGTRLTVL.